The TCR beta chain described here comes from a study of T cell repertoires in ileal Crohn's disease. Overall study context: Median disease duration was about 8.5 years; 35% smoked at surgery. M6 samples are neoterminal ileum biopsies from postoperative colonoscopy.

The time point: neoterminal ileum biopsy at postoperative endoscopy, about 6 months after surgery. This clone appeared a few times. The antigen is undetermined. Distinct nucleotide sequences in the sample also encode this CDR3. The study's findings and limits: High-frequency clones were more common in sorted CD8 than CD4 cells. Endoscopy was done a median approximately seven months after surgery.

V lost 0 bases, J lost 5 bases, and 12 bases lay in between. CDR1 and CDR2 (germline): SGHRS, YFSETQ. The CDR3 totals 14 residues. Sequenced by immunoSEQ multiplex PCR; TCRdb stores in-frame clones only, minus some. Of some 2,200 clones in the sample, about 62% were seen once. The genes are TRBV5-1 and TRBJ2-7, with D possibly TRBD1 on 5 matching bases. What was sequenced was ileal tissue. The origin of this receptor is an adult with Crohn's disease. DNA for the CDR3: TGCGCCAGCAGCTTGGAGGCAGGGTTCAACGAGCAGTACTTC. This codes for CASSLEAGFNEQYF.